These T cell receptor beta chains were read from a single sample in a study of cytomegalovirus exposure and HLA in healthy donors. The table came from immunoSEQ multiplex PCR; TCRdb's copy has only in-frame clones and leaves some out. The profile shows about 140,000 clones, 73% of them singletons. The sample was PBMCs. Receptors originate from a human donor in good health. The CDR3 runs from the conserved cysteine through the conserved F or W. The D gene is left open where the match is weak. The listing skips clone size in some rows; elsewhere it reads once, few, many or a size class.

TRBJ1-1 TRBD1 NA TRBV18 TGTGCCAGCTCACAACGGGACAGTGGGACTGAAGCTTTCTTT CASSQRDSGTEAFF
TRBJ1-2 NA NA TRBV11-2 TGTGCCAGCAGCCCCGGGACGGACGGGAGTGGCTACACCTTC CASSPGTDGSGYTF
TRBJ1-3 NA NA TRBV5-1 TGCGCCAGCAGCCCGGACAGTCGGGGCTCTGGAAACACCATATATTTT CASSPDSRGSGNTIYF
TRBJ2-5 TRBD2 NA TRBV6-1 TGTGCCAGCAGTGGACTAGCGGGAACTCAAGGGACCCAGTACTTC CASSGLAGTQGTQYF
TRBJ1-1 NA once TRBV19 TGTGCCAGTAGTCTCTCAGGGAACACTGAAGCTTTCTTT CASSLSGNTEAFF
TRBJ1-6 TRBD1 NA TRBV5-4 TGTGCCAGCAGCCTGGGACAGGGTAGCTCACCCCTCCACTTT CASSLGQGSSPLHF
TRBJ2-6 NA NA TRBV9 TGTGCCAGCAGCGTGAGGGAAGGGGCCAACGTCCTGACTTTC CASSVREGANVLTF
TRBJ2-2 TRBD2 NA TRBV27 TGTGCCAGCAGTCGGACTAGCTTTCGCCGGACCGGGGAGCTGTTTTTT CASSRTSFRRTGELFF
TRBJ1-2 NA NA TRBV5-1 TGCGCCAGCAGCTTGGCCAGACGGGACTATGGCTACACCTTC CASSLARRDYGYTF
TRBJ2-1 NA NA TRBV9 TGTGCCAGCAGCGTAGAGACACTAGGTGGCAATGAGCAGTTCTTC CASSVETLGGNEQFF
TRBJ1-5 NA NA TRBV15 TGTGCCACCAGCAGAGACAGGGCCGGGGGTCAGCCCCAGCATTTT CATSRDRAGGQPQHF
TRBJ2-1 NA NA TRBV6-1 TGTGCCAGCAGTCTCCGGGTATTCAATGAGCAGTTCTTC CASSLRVFNEQFF
TRBJ1-5 NA once TRBV27 TGTGCCAGCGGAATAGGGGGCAATCAGCCCCAGCATTTT CASGIGGNQPQHF
TRBJ2-3 TRBD1 NA TRBV7-6 TGTGCCAGCAGCCCTGGACAGGGGGCAGATACGCAGTATTTT CASSPGQGADTQYF
TRBJ2-7 TRBD2 NA TRBV10-3 TGTGCCATCAGTGGGGAGACTAGCCGCGGCTACGAGCAGTACTTC CAISGETSRGYEQYF
TRBJ2-2 TRBD2 NA TRBV10-2 TGCGCCAGCACTCGCGGGAGTACGGACACCGGGGAGCTGTTTTTT CASTRGSTDTGELFF
TRBJ2-7 NA NA TRBV9 TGTGCCAGCAGCCCGAACCTCAGGGGAAGCCAAGTCGAGCAGTACTTC CASSPNLRGSQVEQYF
TRBJ2-1 TRBD2 NA TRBV7-8 TGTGCCAGCAGCTTAGGACTAGCGGGGACCAATGAGCAGTTCTTC CASSLGLAGTNEQFF
TRBJ2-7 TRBD2 NA TRBV7-9 TGTGCCAGCAGTCCGGGAGGGCATATGGGCAACGAGCAGTACTTC CASSPGGHMGNEQYF
TRBJ2-1 NA NA TRBV7-8 TGTGCCAGCAGCCGTGAGCAAGCCTCGGGCAATGAGCAGTTCTTC CASSREQASGNEQFF
TRBJ2-7 NA NA TRBV5-4 TGTGCCAGCAGCTTGGGCGGAGCGGGCCCTCGCGTGCAGTACTTC CASSLGGAGPRVQYF
TRBJ2-7 TRBD1 NA TRBV11-3 TGTGCCAGCAGCCCAAGGGGACAGGGTAGATTCGAGCAGTACTTC CASSPRGQGRFEQYF
TRBJ1-1 NA NA TRBV5-1 TGCGCCAGCAGCTACGACAGCCCCACTGAAGCTTTCTTT CASSYDSPTEAFF
TRBJ1-4 TRBD1 NA TRBV6-5 TGTGCCAGCAGTCGACAGGGGCTAATTAATGAAAAACTGTTTTTT CASSRQGLINEKLFF
TRBJ1-2 NA once TRBV7-8 TGTGCCAGCAGCTTAGAGAGACAGGCCGGGAGGTATGGCTACACCTTC CASSLERQAGRYGYTF
TRBJ2-3 NA once TRBV10-3 TGTGCCATCAGTGACGAGACAGAAGTAGATACGCAGTATTTT CAISDETEVDTQYF
TRBJ2-1 TRBD2 NA TRBV7-9 TGTGCCAGCAGCTTGACTAGCGGGAGATTTGAGCAGTTCTTC CASSLTSGRFEQFF
TRBJ2-7 TRBD2 NA TRBV15 TGTGCCACCAGCAGGGGAAGACTAGCGAGTATTTACGAGCAGTACTTC CATSRGRLASIYEQYF
TRBJ2-3 NA NA TRBV6-6 TGTGCCAGCAGTTACTTGGGGGGAGCTGCAGATACGCAGTATTTT CASSYLGGAADTQYF
TRBJ1-3 NA NA TRBV14 TGTGCCAGCAGCCAAGATCCAGGGTTCGGAAACACCATATATTTT CASSQDPGFGNTIYF
TRBJ2-3 NA NA TRBV10-1 TGCGCCAGCAGTAGTGGGAGGCTGGGGGATACGCAGTATTTT CASSSGRLGDTQYF
TRBJ2-1 TRBD2 NA TRBV6-5 TGTGCCAGCACCCTAAGCGGGGGTGCCTACAATGAGCAGTTCTTC CASTLSGGAYNEQFF
TRBJ2-7 NA NA TRBV28 TGTGCCAGCAGCTTCCCCGGGAAGCAGTACTTC CASSFPGKQYF
TRBJ2-7 NA NA TRBV30 TGTGCCTGGAGTCCGGGACTGTCCTCCTACGAGCAGTACTTC CAWSPGLSSYEQYF
TRBJ1-2 TRBD1 NA TRBV6-1 TGTGCCAGCAGTTCCTTCAGGGGGGACTATGGCTACACCTTC CASSSFRGDYGYTF
TRBJ2-1 NA NA TRBV28 TGTGCCAGCAAGTCGGGGGTGAGCTCCTACAATGAGCAGTTCTTC CASKSGVSSYNEQFF
TRBJ2-1 NA NA TRBV28 TGTGCCAGCAGTTTAGGGCGGCAGGGCTCCTACAATGAGCAGTTCTTC CASSLGRQGSYNEQFF
TRBJ2-1 TRBD2 NA TRBV27 TGTGCCAGCAAAACGCCGAGCGGGGAATCCTACAATGAGCAGTTCTTC CASKTPSGESYNEQFF
TRBJ1-1 NA NA TRBV10-1 TGCGCCAGCAGTGAAAATCTGGGCGCGACTGAAGCTTTCTTT CASSENLGATEAFF
TRBJ2-7 TRBD1 NA TRBV29-1 TGCAGCGCAAGGGACAGATTATACGAGCAGTACTTC CSARDRLYEQYF
TRBJ2-7 NA once TRBV4-2 TGTGCCAGCAGCCAAGATGGTGGTCAGGGTTACTACGAGCAGTACTTC CASSQDGGQGYYEQYF
TRBJ2-7 TRBD1 NA TRBV5-1 TGCGCCAGCAGCTCCCGAACCGGGACAGACGAGCAGTACTTC CASSSRTGTDEQYF
TRBJ1-4 TRBD1 NA TRBV5-1 TGCGCCAGCAGCTCTACCAGGGGGGTCAATGAAAAACTGTTTTTT CASSSTRGVNEKLFF
TRBJ2-7 TRBD2 NA TRBV4-1 TGCGCCAGCAGCCAAGGGCCAGCGGGAAGCCAATACGAGCAGTACTTC CASSQGPAGSQYEQYF
TRBJ2-3 NA NA TRBV4-1 TGCGCCAGCAGCCAAGGTCTGTTCGATACGCAGTATTTT CASSQGLFDTQYF